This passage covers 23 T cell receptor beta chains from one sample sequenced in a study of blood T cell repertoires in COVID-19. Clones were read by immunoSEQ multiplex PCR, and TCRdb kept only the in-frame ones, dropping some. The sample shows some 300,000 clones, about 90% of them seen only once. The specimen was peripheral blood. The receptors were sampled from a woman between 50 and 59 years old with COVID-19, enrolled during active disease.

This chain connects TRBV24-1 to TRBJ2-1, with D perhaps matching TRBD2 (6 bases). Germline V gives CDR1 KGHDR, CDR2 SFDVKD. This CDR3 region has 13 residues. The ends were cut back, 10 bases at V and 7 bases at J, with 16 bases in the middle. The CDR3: CATAGTQGNEQFF. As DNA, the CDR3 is TGTGCCACGGCAGGGACTCAGGGAAATGAGCAGTTCTTC.

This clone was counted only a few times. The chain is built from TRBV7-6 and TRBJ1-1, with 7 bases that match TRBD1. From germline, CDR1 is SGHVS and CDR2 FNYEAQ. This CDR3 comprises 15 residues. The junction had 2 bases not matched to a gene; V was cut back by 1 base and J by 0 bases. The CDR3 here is CASSLDDRVNTEAFF. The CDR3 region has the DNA TGTGCCAGCAGCTTAGACGACAGGGTGAACACTGAAGCTTTCTTT. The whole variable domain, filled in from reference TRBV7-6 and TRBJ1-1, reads GAGVSQSPRYKVTKRGQDVALRCDPISGHVSLYWYRQALGQGPEFLTYFNYEAQQDKSGLPNDRFSAERPEGSISTLTIQRTEQRDSAMYRCASSLDDRVNTEAFFGQGTRLTVV.

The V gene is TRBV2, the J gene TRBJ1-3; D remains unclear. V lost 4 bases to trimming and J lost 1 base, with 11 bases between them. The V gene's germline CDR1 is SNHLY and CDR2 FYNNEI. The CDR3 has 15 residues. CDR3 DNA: TGTGCCAGCAGTGCACAGACCGCATCTGGAAACACCATATATTTT. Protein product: CASSAQTASGNTIYF.

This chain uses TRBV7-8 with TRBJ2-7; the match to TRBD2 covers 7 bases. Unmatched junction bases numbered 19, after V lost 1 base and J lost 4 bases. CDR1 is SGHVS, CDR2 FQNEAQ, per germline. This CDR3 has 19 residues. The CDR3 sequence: CASSLGLVFSRELLYEQYF. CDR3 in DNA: TGTGCCAGCAGCTTAGGTTTAGTTTTTTCGCGGGAGTTGTTGTACGAGCAGTACTTC.

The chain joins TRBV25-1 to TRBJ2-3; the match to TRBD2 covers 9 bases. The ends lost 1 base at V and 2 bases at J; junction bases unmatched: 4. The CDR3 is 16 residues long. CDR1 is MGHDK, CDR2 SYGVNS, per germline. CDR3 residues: CASSESIAGATDTQYF. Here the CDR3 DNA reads TGTGCCAGCAGTGAATCTATAGCGGGAGCCACAGATACGCAGTATTTT. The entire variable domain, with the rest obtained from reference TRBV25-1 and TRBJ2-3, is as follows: EADIYQTPRYLVIGTGKKITLECSQTMGHDKMYWYQQDPGMELHLIHYSYGVNSTEKGDLSSESTVSRIRTEHFPLTLESARPSHTSQYLCASSESIAGATDTQYFGPGTRLTVL.

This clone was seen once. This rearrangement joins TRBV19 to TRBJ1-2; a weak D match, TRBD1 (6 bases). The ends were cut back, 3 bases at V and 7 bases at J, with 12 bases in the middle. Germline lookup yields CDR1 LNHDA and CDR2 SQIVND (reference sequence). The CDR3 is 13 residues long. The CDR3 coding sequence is TGTGCCAGTAGTATTACCGGGACAAGTGGCTACACCTTC. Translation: CASSITGTSGYTF.

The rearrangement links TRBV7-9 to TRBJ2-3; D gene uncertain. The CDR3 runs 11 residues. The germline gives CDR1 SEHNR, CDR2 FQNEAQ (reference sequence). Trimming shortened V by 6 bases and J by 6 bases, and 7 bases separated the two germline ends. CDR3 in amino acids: CASSTYDTQYF. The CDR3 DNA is TGTGCCAGCAGTACCTATGATACGCAGTATTTT.

DNA of the CDR3: TGTGCCAGCAGCTTAGACGTAACCGGGGGCACAGATACGCAGTATTTT. It is translated as CASSLDVTGGTDTQYF. The rearrangement joins TRBV7-2 to TRBJ2-3; tentatively, D is TRBD2 (5 bases). Trimming removed 1 base from V and 1 base from J, with 12 bases in between. The CDR3 is made up of 16 amino acids. Germline V gene lookup returns CDR1 SGHTA and CDR2 FQGNSA.

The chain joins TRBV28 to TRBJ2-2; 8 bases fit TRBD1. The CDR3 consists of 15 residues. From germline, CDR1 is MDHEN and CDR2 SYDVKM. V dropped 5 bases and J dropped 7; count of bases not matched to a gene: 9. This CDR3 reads CASSTRQGLGGELFF. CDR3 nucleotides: TGTGCCAGCAGTACCCGACAGGGGCTAGGCGGGGAGCTGTTTTTT.

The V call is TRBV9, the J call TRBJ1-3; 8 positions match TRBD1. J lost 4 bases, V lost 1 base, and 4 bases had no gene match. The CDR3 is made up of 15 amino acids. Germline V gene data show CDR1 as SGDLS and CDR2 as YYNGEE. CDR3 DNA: TGTGCCAGCAGCGTAAGACAGGGGACCGGAAACACCATATATTTT. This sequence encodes CASSVRQGTGNTIYF. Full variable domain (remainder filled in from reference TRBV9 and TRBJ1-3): DSGVTQTPKHLITATGQRVTLRCSPRSGDLSVYWYQQSLDQGLQFLIQYYNGEERAKGNILERFSAQQFPDLHSELNLSSLELGDSALYFCASSVRQGTGNTIYFGEGSWLTVV.

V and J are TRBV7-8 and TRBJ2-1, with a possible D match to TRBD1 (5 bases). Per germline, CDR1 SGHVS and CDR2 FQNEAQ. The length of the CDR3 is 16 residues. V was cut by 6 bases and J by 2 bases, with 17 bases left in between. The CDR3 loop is CASRSRFRGPYNEQFF. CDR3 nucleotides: TGTGCCAGCAGATCCCGGTTTAGGGGCCCCTACAATGAGCAGTTCTTC.

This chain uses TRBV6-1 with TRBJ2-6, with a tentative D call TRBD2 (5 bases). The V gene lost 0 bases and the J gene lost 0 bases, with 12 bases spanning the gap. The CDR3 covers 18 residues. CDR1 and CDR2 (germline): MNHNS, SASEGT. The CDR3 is CASSEAWVGSSGANVLTF. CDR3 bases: TGTGCCAGCAGTGAAGCGTGGGTGGGGAGCTCTGGGGCCAACGTCCTGACTTTC.

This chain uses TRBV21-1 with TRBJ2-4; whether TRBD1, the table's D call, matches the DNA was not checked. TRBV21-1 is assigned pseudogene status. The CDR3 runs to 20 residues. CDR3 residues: CASSKRAGDSFGPVKNIQYF. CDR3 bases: TGTGCCAGCAGCAAAAGGGCAGGGGATTCGTTCGGCCCGGTCAAAAACATTCAGTACTTC.

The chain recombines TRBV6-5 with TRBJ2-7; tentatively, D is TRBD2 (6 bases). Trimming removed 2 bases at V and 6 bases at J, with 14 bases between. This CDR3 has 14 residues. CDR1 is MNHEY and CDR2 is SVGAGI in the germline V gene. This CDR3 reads CASSYEEGSREQYF. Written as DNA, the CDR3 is TGTGCCAGCAGTTACGAGGAGGGGTCCCGCGAGCAGTACTTC.

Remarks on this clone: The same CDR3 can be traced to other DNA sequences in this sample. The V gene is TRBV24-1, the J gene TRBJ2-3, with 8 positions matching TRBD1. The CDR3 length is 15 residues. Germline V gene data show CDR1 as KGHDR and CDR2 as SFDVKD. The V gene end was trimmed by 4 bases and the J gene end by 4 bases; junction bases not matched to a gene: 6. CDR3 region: CATSDPGQGADTQYF. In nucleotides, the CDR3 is TGTGCCACCAGTGACCCTGGACAGGGCGCAGATACGCAGTATTTT.

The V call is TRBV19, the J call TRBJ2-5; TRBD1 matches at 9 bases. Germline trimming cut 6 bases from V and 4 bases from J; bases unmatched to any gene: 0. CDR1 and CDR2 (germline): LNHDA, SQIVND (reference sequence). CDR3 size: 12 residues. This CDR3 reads CASRDRGETQYF. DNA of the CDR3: TGTGCCAGTAGGGACAGGGGAGAGACCCAGTACTTC.

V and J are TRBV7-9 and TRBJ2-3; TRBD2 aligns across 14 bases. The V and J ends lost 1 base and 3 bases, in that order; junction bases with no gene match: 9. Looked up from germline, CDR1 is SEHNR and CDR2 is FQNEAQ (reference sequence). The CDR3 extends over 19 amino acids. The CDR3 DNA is TGTGCCAGCAGCTTAGGTGTGACTAGCGGGAGGGGGTCGACAGATACGCAGTATTTT. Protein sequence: CASSLGVTSGRGSTDTQYF.

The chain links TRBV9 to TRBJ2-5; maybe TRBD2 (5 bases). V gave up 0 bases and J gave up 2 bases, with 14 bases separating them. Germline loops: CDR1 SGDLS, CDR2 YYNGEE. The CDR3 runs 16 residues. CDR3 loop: CASSVGGEGAQETQYF. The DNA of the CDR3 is TGTGCCAGCAGCGTAGGAGGTGAGGGCGCACAAGAGACCCAGTACTTC.

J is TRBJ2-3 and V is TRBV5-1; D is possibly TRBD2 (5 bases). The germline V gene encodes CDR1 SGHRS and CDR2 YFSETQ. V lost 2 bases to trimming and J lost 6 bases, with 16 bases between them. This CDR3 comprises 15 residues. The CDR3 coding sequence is TGCGCCAGCAGCTTTGGCGGAGGAGTGGGGGATACGCAGTATTTT. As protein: CASSFGGGVGDTQYF.

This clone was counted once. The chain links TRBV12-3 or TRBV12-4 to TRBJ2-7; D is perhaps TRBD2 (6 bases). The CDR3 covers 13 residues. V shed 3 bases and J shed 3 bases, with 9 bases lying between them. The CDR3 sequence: CASSLEGDYEQYF. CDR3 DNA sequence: TGTGCCAGCAGTTTGGAGGGTGACTACGAGCAGTACTTC.

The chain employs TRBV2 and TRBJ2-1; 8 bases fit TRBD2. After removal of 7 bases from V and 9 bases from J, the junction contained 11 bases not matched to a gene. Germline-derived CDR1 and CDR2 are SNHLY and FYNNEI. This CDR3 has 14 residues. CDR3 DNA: TGTGCCAGCATCGTGGTAGCGGGAACGGCTGAGCAGTTCTTC. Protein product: CASIVVAGTAEQFF.

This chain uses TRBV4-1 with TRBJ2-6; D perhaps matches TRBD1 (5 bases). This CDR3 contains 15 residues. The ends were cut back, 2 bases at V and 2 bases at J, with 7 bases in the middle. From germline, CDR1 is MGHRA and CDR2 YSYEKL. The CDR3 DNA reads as TGCGCCAGCAGCCAACCCAGGGCTGGGGCCAACGTCCTGACTTTC. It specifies CASSQPRAGANVLTF.

CDR3 nucleotides: TGTGCCAGCAGCTCGACTAGCGGGAGGGTCGAGAGGGTAGATACGCAGTATTTT. Its protein product is CASSSTSGRVERVDTQYF. J is TRBJ2-3 and V is TRBV12-1; the table calls TRBD2, which could not be checked here. TRBV12-1 is annotated as a pseudogene. This CDR3 contains 18 residues.